In its sample, the clone carrying this TCR gamma chain ranks as medium-sized. Its specificity is unknown. Within the sample, other DNA sequences also encode this same CDR3. The sample is drawn from a study of gamma delta lymphoproliferative disorders and STAT genes. TCRdb made new clone calls on the multiplex PCR reads using CATT. Of about 1,300 gamma-chain clones listed, about 12% were seen once; the top ten hold around a sixth. The receptor sequences were amplified from genomic DNA of peripheral blood mononuclear cells. Points from the study as a whole: Apart from a couple of gamma clonotypes, major patient clonotypes were public.

Per the germline V gene, CDR1 is GITISATS and CDR2 is ISYDGTV (reference sequence). CDR3 length: 12 amino acids. V was pared by 0 bases and J by 7 bases, with 3 bases of the junction left unmatched. V usage is TRGV9 and J usage is TRGJ1 or TRGJ2. Since TCRdb gives no J gene, matching the DNA to germline was used here to assign it. Source material: blood. This TCR derives from a human donor in good health. DNA of the CDR3: TGTGCCTTGTGGGAGGTGCCCTATAAGAAACTCTTT. This sequence encodes CALWEVPYKKLF.